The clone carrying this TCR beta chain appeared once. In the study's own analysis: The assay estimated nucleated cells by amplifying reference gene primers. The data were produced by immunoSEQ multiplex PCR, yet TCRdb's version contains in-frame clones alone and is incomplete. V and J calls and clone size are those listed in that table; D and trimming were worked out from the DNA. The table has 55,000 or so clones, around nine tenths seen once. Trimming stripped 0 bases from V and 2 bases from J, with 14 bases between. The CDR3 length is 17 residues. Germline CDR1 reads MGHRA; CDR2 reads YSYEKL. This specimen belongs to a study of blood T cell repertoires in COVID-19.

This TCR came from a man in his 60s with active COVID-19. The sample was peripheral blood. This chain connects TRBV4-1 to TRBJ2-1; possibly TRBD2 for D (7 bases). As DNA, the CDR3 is TGCGCCAGCAGCCAAGATCATGAGGGGGGGGCCTACAATGAGCAGTTCTTC. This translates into CASSQDHEGGAYNEQFF.